Below, 24 T cell receptor beta chains from the same sample are listed, as sequenced in a study of T cells in Graves' hyperthyroidism and ophthalmopathy. There were TCR beta CDR3 regions amplified from RNA transcripts. Initially, a first-round RT-PCR of the TCR CDR3 employed the HTBI primer set. One entry per CDR3 protein, called by TCRdb with MiXCR from the multiplex PCR reads. The table shows approximately 400,000 distinct CDR3 sequences, with 15% occurring only once. Material: blood. The source is a woman in her twenties or thirties with Graves' hyperthyroidism.

In its sample, this clonotype was seen a few times. The chain employs TRBV5-4 and TRBJ2-6, with no clear D. The CDR3 consists of 15 residues. V dropped 5 bases and J dropped 0 bases, with 9 bases sitting between them. Germline lookup yields CDR1 SGHNT and CDR2 YYREEE (reference sequence). Here the CDR3 reads CASRLEVSGANVLTF. In nucleotides, the CDR3 is TGTGCCAGCAGGTTAGAAGTCTCTGGGGCCAACGTCCTGACTTTC. Based on the CDR3 plus reference TRBV5-4 and TRBJ2-6, the full variable domain is ETGVTQSPTHLIKTRGQQVTLRCSSQSGHNTVSWYQQALGQGPQFIFQYYREEENGRGNFPPRFSGLQFPNYSSELNVNALELDDSALYLCASRLEVSGANVLTFGAGSRLTVL.

This rearrangement joins TRBV9 to TRBJ2-6, with D possibly matching TRBD2 (5 bases). Trimming pared 0 bases from V and 3 bases from J, leaving 10 bases between. The CDR3 is 16 amino acids. CDR1 SGDLS and CDR2 YYNGEE come from the germline V gene. The CDR3 loop reads CASSVATGIGANVLTF. DNA for the CDR3: TGTGCCAGCAGCGTAGCTACCGGGATTGGGGCCAACGTCCTGACTTTC.

In its sample, this clonotype was seen many times. The V and J genes are TRBV9 and TRBJ2-2; perhaps TRBD1 as D (5 bases). This CDR3 spans 14 amino acids. Deletions cut 3 bases from V and 2 bases from J, with 8 bases between. Germline CDR1 is SGDLS and CDR2 is YYNGEE. CDR3: CASSEQGNTGELFF. CDR3 coding DNA: TGTGCCAGCAGCGAGCAGGGCAACACCGGGGAGCTGTTTTTT.

The rearrangement links TRBV3-1 to TRBJ1-3, with a possible D match to TRBD1 (5 bases). The V end was cut by 4 bases, the J end by 2 bases, with 12 bases between. This CDR3 comprises 15 residues. In germline, CDR1 is LGHDT, CDR2 YNNKEL (reference sequence). The CDR3: CASSPTWGTGNTIYF. CDR3 DNA: TGTGCCAGCAGCCCGACTTGGGGGACTGGAAACACCATATATTTT.

The rearrangement links TRBV11-2 to TRBJ1-1; D is unresolved. V lost 4 bases and J lost 1, with 10 bases in between. CDR1 and CDR2 from the germline V gene are SGHAT and FQNNGV. This CDR3 is 14 amino acids long. The DNA for the CDR3 is TGTGCCAGCAGCTCAAGTCCAGCGAACACTGAAGCTTTCTTT. This translates into CASSSSPANTEAFF.

This clonotype was counted many times. This chain uses TRBV18 with TRBJ1-2; TRBD1 aligns across 7 bases. Trimming took 3 bases from V and 6 from J; bases not matched to a gene: 4. CDR3 length equals 13 residues. The germline gives CDR1 KGHSH, CDR2 LQKENI. The DNA for the CDR3 is TGTGCCAGCTCACCCAGACAGGGAGATGGCTACACCTTC. Its protein is CASSPRQGDGYTF.

This clonotype was counted ten times or more. CDR3 DNA: TGTGCCAGCAGCCCCGGACCAGTCCCCTACAATGAGCAGTTCTTC. Residues: CASSPGPVPYNEQFF. The chain uses TRBV6-1 and TRBJ2-1; D unresolved. The germline V gene encodes CDR1 MNHNS and CDR2 SASEGT. V was clipped by 6 bases and J by 2 bases, with 14 bases between them. The CDR3 extends over 15 amino acids.

V and J are TRBV20-1 and TRBJ1-1, with D unclear. The length of the CDR3 is 15 residues. The V gene lost 0 bases and the J gene lost 4 bases, with 15 bases spanning the gap. CDR1 is DFQATT, CDR2 SNEGSKA, per germline (reference sequence). The CDR3 DNA reads TGCAGTGCTAGAGATGTCAGCCTCTTGGGCACTGAAGCTTTCTTT. It yields the protein CSARDVSLLGTEAFF.

This clonotype was seen a few times. The chain recombines TRBV6-1 with TRBJ2-7, with D maybe TRBD2 (6 bases). This CDR3 spans 14 amino acids. Per the germline V gene, CDR1 is MNHNS and CDR2 is SASEGT. V lost 3 bases to trimming and J lost 6 bases, with 15 bases between them. CDR3 coding DNA: TGTGCCAGCAGTGATCTTTTAAGGGACTCCGAGCAGTACTTC. Translating it yields CASSDLLRDSEQYF.

This clonotype was seen a few times. A much larger clone lies a single base off, so this may be a read error. J is TRBJ2-7 and V is TRBV5-1; TRBD2 might be the D (6 bases). The germline V gene encodes CDR1 SGHRS and CDR2 YFSETQ. The CDR3 loop spans 16 amino acids. V shed 4 bases and J shed 3 bases, with 20 bases lying between them. The CDR3 sequence: CASSAGEARDRYEQYF. As DNA, the CDR3 is TGCGCCAGCAGCGCCGGGGAGGCCCGAGATCGCTACGAGCAGTACTTC.

The sample holds many counts of this clonotype. This rearrangement joins TRBV29-1 to TRBJ2-3; the match to TRBD2 covers 14 bases. CDR3 length equals 19 residues. Trimming took 4 bases from V and 3 from J; bases not matched to a gene: 15. CDR1 and CDR2 from the germline V gene are SQVTM and ANQGSEA. CDR3 region: CSVAGLAGEFGWATDTQYF. DNA for the CDR3: TGCAGCGTTGCGGGACTAGCGGGAGAATTCGGGTGGGCAACAGATACGCAGTATTTT.

This clonotype was observed many times. The chain carries TRBV28 and TRBJ2-4; D may match TRBD1 or TRBD2 (5 bases each). CDR3 length equals 15 residues. CDR1 is MDHEN and CDR2 is SYDVKM in the germline V gene. Trimming left V 4 bases short and J 3 bases short, with 13 bases between. CDR3 bases: TGTGCCAGCAGTTCGGGGCGGTACGGCAAAAACATTCAGTACTTC. It specifies CASSSGRYGKNIQYF.

This clonotype was seen repeatedly, ten times or more. This rearrangement joins TRBV2 to TRBJ2-2; D unresolved. V was clipped by 0 bases and J by 1 base, with 6 bases between them. Germline CDR1 reads SNHLY; CDR2 reads FYNNEI. The CDR3 sequence is 15 residues long. The CDR3 is CASSEAYGNTGELFF. In DNA, the CDR3 is TGTGCCAGCAGTGAAGCGTACGGGAACACCGGGGAGCTGTTTTTT.

This clonotype was picked up a small number of times. V and J are TRBV7-9 and TRBJ2-7; 8 nucleotides align to TRBD2. The V gene end was trimmed by 0 bases and the J gene end by 2 bases; junction bases not matched to a gene: 6. The CDR3 spans 16 residues. CDR1 SEHNR and CDR2 FQNEAQ come from the germline V gene (reference sequence). The chain's CDR3 is CASSLAERESTYEQYF. DNA of the CDR3: TGTGCCAGCAGCTTAGCGGAGCGGGAGTCTACCTACGAGCAGTACTTC. The full variable domain, its missing parts supplied by reference TRBV7-9 and TRBJ2-7, is DTGVSQNPRHKITKRGQNVTFRCDPISEHNRLYWYRQTLGQGPEFLTYFQNEAQLEKSRLLSDRFSAERPKGSFSTLEIQRTEQGDSAMYLCASSLAERESTYEQYFGPGTRLTVT.

This chain connects TRBV20-1 to TRBJ1-2; D gene unclear. This CDR3 region has 11 residues. Trimming shortened V by 6 bases and J by 3 bases, and 8 bases separated the two germline ends. Per germline, CDR1 DFQATT and CDR2 SNEGSKA (reference sequence). The DNA for the CDR3 is TGCAGTGCATATCGGGACTATGGCTACACCTTC. Protein: CSAYRDYGYTF.

Only one count was recorded for this clonotype. The V and J genes are TRBV19 and TRBJ2-7; D unclear. The CDR3 consists of 12 residues. V lost 2 bases, J lost 2 bases, and 4 bases lay in between. The germline V gene encodes CDR1 LNHDA and CDR2 SQIVND (reference sequence). The CDR3 bases are TGTGCCAGTAGTATAACCCCCTACGAGCAGTACTTC. Translated: CASSITPYEQYF.

This clonotype was detected ten times or more. The chain has TRBV30 and TRBJ1-2, with unresolved D. The CDR3 sequence is 13 residues long. Germline CDR1 GTSNPN, CDR2 SVGIG (reference sequence). The germline V and J ends were trimmed by 0 bases and 2 bases, with 7 bases remaining between them. The CDR3 region is CAWSVRQNYGYTF. DNA of the CDR3: TGTGCCTGGAGTGTACGGCAGAACTATGGCTACACCTTC.

The chain uses TRBV28 and TRBJ1-5; D unresolved. CDR3 length equals 12 residues. The V gene lost 1 base and the J gene lost 9 bases, with 7 bases spanning the gap. The germline CDR1 and CDR2 sequences are MDHEN and SYDVKM. CDR3 nucleotides: TGTGCCAGCAGTTTATTCCCAGGGCCCCAGCATTTT. Translated, it gives CASSLFPGPQHF.

This clonotype was seen a handful of times. V is TRBV6-5 and J is TRBJ1-1; TRBD1 is a possible D gene (6 bases). In germline, CDR1 is MNHEY, CDR2 SVGAGI. V was shortened by 2 bases and J by 1 base, with 8 bases between the two germline ends. The CDR3 runs 14 residues. CDR3 DNA: TGTGCCAGCAGTTACGGGACACCGAACACTGAAGCTTTCTTT. This codes for CASSYGTPNTEAFF.

The chain uses TRBV20-1 and TRBJ2-7, with TRBD1 identical over 11 bases. V dropped 4 bases and J dropped 3; count of bases not matched to a gene: 8. The CDR3 is 15 amino acids. Germline CDR1 reads DFQATT; CDR2 reads SNEGSKA (reference sequence). CDR3 loop: CSATNSGTGGYEQYF. CDR3 in DNA: TGCAGTGCTACAAACTCAGGGACAGGGGGCTACGAGCAGTACTTC.

This clonotype was counted many times. This rearrangement joins TRBV6-1 to TRBJ2-1; D not certain. Trimming pared 1 base from V and 4 bases from J, leaving 11 bases between. Germline-derived CDR1 and CDR2 are MNHNS and SASEGT. This CDR3 spans 15 amino acids. The CDR3 loop reads CASSEGSPNYNEQFF. The CDR3 bases are TGTGCCAGCAGTGAAGGGAGTCCAAATTACAATGAGCAGTTCTTC.

A note on this clonotype: A much larger clone lies a single base off, so this may be a read error. The rearrangement joins TRBV5-5 to TRBJ2-3; D ambiguous. From germline, CDR1 is SGHKS and CDR2 YYEKEE (reference sequence). The CDR3 has 14 residues. The chain's CDR3 is CANSLRSNTDTQYF. In DNA, the CDR3 is TGTGCCAACAGCTTACGGTCGAACACAGATACGCAGTATTTT.

This clonotype was seen ten or more times. The chain joins TRBV28 to TRBJ1-4, with 7 nucleotides matching TRBD1. This CDR3 comprises 15 residues. The trim removed 8 bases at V and 3 bases at J, leaving 9 bases unmatched. The germline V gene encodes CDR1 MDHEN and CDR2 SYDVKM. DNA for the CDR3: TGTGCCAGCCGTCAAGGGGACAGACCTAATGAAAAACTGTTTTTT. The encoded protein is CASRQGDRPNEKLFF.

Worth noting for this clonotype: One end of the junction is discordant with germline, which a read error may explain. The V and J genes are TRBV11-3 and TRBJ2-7, with D maybe TRBD2 (5 bases). The DNA matches TRBJ2-1 better at its end, which makes the J call doubtful. CDR1 is SGHNT and CDR2 is YENEEA in the germline V gene. The length of the CDR3 is 12 residues. CDR3 sequence reads: CASSLDSYEQFF. The CDR3, as DNA: TGCGCCAGCAGCTTGGACTCCTACGAGCAGTTCTTC.